There are a few counts of the clone carrying this TCR beta chain. No antigen is known for it. The data stem from a study of OX40 agonist ivuxolimab in advanced cancers. The CDR3 runs 12 residues. In germline, CDR1 is SSHAT, CDR2 FNYEAQ (reference sequence). TCRdb's table, derived via immunoSEQ multiplex PCR, lists solely in-frame clones and lacks some. The table lists about 74,000 clones, 75% to 95% of them singletons. Findings and caveats of the study: Clonal expansion from baseline to week 6 occurred in both CD4+ and CD8+ T cells.

Patients were excluded for autoimmune disease history or systemic immunosuppression. This clonotype originated in an adult with an advanced solid tumor such as melanoma, head and neck, liver or kidney cancer. The rearrangement joins TRBV7-7 to TRBJ1-1; maybe TRBD1 (6 bases). Material: CD4+ or CD8+ T cells sorted from blood, obtained in a trial of the OX40 agonist ivuxolimab. The CDR3 bases are TGTGCTAGCCTACAGGGGAACACTGAAGCTTTCTTT. It encodes CASLQGNTEAFF.